This T cell receptor (beta chain) was recorded in a study of blood T cells in healthy people across ages (dated by TCRdb to 2013 to 2016). General notes on the study: In model experiments, template switching captured roughly one uniquely barcoded TCR beta cDNA molecule for every two T cells. Age-related changes in TCR beta repertoire diversity were measured in the study by deep sequencing normalized with unique cDNA molecular identifiers. Donors were grouped into four age groups: young (average 16 years), middle-aged (under 40), aged (around 66) and long-lived (just over 80). Two additional independent replicas of 1 million unique cDNA reads from the same blood draw were analyzed for two donors (one aged 18 to 30 and one aged 80 or older). What the study reported, not specific to this receptor: The percentage of naive T cells measured by flow cytometry correlated strongly with observed TCR beta diversity. Bulk unsorted PBMC profiling prevented conclusive comparison of naive and antigen-experienced compartments. Because the CMV infection status of the donors was unknown, age-related changes in expanded clonotypes may potentially have been confounded. Estimates of total diversity from one million sequenced T cells were regarded as lower bounds and underestimates. As age increased, observed TCR beta diversity per million T cells dropped in a roughly linear way, and a significant reduction was already evident by age roughly 36. The long-lived group showed more naive CD4+ T cells, fewer expanded clones and increased TCR diversity than the aged group, suggesting age selection.

The roughly 37 donors, aged about 6 to 95 years, were systemically healthy Caucasian individuals from Russia. About 9.1 milliliters of peripheral blood were collected from each donor into EDTA-treated Vacutainer tubes. Ficoll-Paque density-gradient centrifugation was used to isolate PBMCs, with at least 7 million per sample. Total RNA was extracted from PBMCs with Trizol reagent, with at least 5.5 micrograms obtained per sample. Naive CD45RAhigh/CD27high T cell percentages were measured by flow cytometry on a PBMC aliquot from every donor. Libraries were made using 5' RACE. The reads were generated on an Illumina HiSeq 2500. The second PCR ran for about 6 to 11 cycles and used a J-beta primer mix along with a sample-barcoded 5' primer. A template-switch 5' adaptor carrying 12 random nucleotides introduced a unique molecular identifier onto each TCR beta cDNA molecule. At least 2.5 million CDR3-containing paired-end reads were obtained from each sample. The Mint cDNA synthesis kit, primed by a TRBC-specific oligonucleotide, was used to synthesize first-strand cDNA from all RNA. After uracil-DNA glycosylase treatment, a first 18-cycle PCR used universal primers M1SS and BC2_uni_R on all cDNA. In the original analysis: For normalization, 1 million high-quality reads, each with a distinct molecular identifier, were randomly selected from each sample. Reads sharing molecular identifiers were discarded rather than binned into consensus sequences. CDR3 identification, clonotype clustering and error correction used MiTCR with a Q25 quality threshold and the strictest error-elimination algorithm. Lower-bound total TCR beta diversity was estimated with a nonparametric unseen species model using Euler transformation. TCRdb trimmed the raw reads at Q25, called clones with MiXCR and kept productive beta chains. All rows with the same CDR3 protein become a single entry with the most common DNA and genes. It is TCRdb's table, rather than the study itself, that gives the V and J calls and clone size. The sample includes around 780,000 distinct CDR3 sequences, with roughly 26% observed a single time. About 3% of the sample goes to the ten largest clones.

Points on this clonotype: Its antigen remains undetermined. Base qualities are not recorded, but no much larger clone differs from it by a single base.

This sample was also put to use in a study of T cells of mothers and their children. Drawing on the second study: Nine systemically healthy Caucasian individuals served as donors, namely three mothers together with their six children. cDNA synthesis consumed the entire amount of extracted RNA, loaded at roughly 1.5 ug RNA in each 15 ul reaction. In the second PCR, the M1S primer added sample barcodes and 2-4 random nucleotides. More than 8 million TCR beta CDR3 reads were obtained from each mother, and about 3 million reads were obtained from each child. In both related and unrelated pairs, thymic selection shapes the output of TCR recombination in a similar way, with inherited differences having only a minor effect. Normalized repertoire overlap was always slightly but never significantly higher in related than unrelated mother-child pairs. No persistent microchimeric T cell clones were found, with a detection sensitivity of approximately 94 clones per million clonotypes. To look for features that set related mother-child pairs apart from unrelated individuals, the researchers ran deep NGS to compare the TCR beta repertoires of mothers and children. On average, the children were roughly 12 +/- 4 years old, while the mothers were around 42 +/- 4 years old. Libraries were sequenced on Illumina HiSeq 2000 with 100+100 nt paired-end reads after adapter ligation with NEBNext reagents. Mother and child libraries were prepared a month apart and sequenced in separate runs to prevent cross-contamination. For each donor, somewhere between roughly 450,000 and 2,100,000 distinct TCR beta clonotypes were identified. Naive TCR beta clonotypes were estimated from low-frequency clonotypes matched to each donor's FACS-determined naive share, without sorting.

Sequencing input: blood. The sequence was obtained from a boy between 10 and 17 years old in good health.

Read as DNA, the sequence is TGCAGTGCTAGAGATTTGGGGGGCCTATACGAGCAGTACTTC. Protein translation: CSARDLGGLYEQYF. The chain uses TRBV20-1 and TRBJ2-5, with the D call perhaps TRBD1 or TRBD2, each one matching 6 bases. The DNA end favors TRBJ2-7, so the J call may be wrong. The germline V gene (reference sequence) sets CDR1 to DFQATT and CDR2 to SNEGSKA. From cysteine to phenylalanine, the CDR3 is 14 amino acids long. Kept here is only the CDR3 DNA, which spans 42 bases and is read in frame from base 1.